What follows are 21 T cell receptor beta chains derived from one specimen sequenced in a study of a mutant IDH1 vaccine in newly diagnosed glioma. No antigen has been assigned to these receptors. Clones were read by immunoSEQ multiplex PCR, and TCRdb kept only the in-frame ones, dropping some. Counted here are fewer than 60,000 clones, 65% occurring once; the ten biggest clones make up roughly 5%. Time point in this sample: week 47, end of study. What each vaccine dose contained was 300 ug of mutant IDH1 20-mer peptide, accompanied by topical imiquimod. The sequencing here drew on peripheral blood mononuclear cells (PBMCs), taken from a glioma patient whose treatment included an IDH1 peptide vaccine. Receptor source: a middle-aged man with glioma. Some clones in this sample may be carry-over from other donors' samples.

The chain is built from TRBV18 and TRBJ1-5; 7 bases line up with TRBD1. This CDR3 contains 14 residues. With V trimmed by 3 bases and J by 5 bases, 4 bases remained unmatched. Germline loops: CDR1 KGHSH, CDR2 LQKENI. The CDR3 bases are TGTGCCAGCTCACCCGGGACAGCGGATCAGCCCCAGCATTTT. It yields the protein CASSPGTADQPQHF.

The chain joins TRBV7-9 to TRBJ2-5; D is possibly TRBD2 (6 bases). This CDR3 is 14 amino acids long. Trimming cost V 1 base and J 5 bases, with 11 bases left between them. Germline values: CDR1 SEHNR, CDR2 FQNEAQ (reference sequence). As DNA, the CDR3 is TGTGCCAGCAGCTTAGACGGGGGTGGGGAGACCCAGTACTTC. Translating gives CASSLDGGGETQYF.

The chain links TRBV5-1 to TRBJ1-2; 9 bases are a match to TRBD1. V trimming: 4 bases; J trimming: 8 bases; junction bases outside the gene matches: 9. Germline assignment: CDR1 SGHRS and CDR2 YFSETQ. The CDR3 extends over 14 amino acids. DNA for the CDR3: TGCGCCAGCAGCCCCTCGGGGACAGGGAAAGGCTACACCTTC. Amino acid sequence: CASSPSGTGKGYTF.

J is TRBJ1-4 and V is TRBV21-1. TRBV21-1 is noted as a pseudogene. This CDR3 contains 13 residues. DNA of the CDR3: TGTGCCACTTTGGACGCGTCTAATGAAAAACTGTTTTTT. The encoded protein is CATLDASNEKLFF.

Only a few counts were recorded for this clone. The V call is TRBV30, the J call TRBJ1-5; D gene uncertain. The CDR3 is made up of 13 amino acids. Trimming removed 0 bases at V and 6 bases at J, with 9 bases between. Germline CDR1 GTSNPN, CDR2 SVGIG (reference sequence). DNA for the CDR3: TGTGCCTGGAGTGTCGGAGACGGTCAGCCCCAGCATTTT. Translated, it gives CAWSVGDGQPQHF. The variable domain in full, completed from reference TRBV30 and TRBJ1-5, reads SQTIHQWPATLVQPVGSPLSLECTVEGTSNPNLYWYRQAAGRGLQLLFYSVGIGQISSEVPQNLSASRPQDRQFILSSKKLLLSDSGFYLCAWSVGDGQPQHFGDGTRLSIL.

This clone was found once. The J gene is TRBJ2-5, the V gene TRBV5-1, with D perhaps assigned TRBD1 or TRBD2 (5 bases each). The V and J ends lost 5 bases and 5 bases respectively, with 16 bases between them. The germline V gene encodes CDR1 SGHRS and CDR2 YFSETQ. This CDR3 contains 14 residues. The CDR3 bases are TGCGCCAGCAGATCTGGGTCAGAGGGGGAGACCCAGTACTTC. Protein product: CASRSGSEGETQYF.

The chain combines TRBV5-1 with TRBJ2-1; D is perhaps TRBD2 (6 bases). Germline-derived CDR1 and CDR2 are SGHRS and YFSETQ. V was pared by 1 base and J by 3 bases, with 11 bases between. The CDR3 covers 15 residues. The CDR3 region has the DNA TGCGCCAGCAGCTTGACTAGCTCGGGCTACAATGAGCAGTTCTTC. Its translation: CASSLTSSGYNEQFF. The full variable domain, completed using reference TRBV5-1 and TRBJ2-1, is KAGVTQTPRYLIKTRGQQVTLSCSPISGHRSVSWYQQTPGQGLQFLFEYFSETQRNKGNFPGRFSGRQFSNSRSEMNVSTLELGDSALYLCASSLTSSGYNEQFFGPGTRLTVL.

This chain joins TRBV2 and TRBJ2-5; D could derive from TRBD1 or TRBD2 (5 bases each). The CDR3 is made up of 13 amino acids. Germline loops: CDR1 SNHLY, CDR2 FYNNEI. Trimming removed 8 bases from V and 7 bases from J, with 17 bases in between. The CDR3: CASLEKGPPTQYF. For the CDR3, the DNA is TGTGCCAGCCTCGAGAAGGGACCGCCGACCCAGTACTTC.

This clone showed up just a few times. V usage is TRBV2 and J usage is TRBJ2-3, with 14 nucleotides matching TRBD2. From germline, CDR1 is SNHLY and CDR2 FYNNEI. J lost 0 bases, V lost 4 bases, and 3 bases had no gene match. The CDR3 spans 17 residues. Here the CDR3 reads CASSGRLAGGSTDTQYF. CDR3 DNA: TGTGCCAGCAGTGGGCGACTAGCGGGGGGGAGCACAGATACGCAGTATTTT.

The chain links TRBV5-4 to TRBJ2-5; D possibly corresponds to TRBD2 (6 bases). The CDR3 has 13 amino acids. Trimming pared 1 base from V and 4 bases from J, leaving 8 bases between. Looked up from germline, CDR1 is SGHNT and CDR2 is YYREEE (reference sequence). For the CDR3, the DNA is TGTGCCAGCAGCTTGTTGGGGGGAGAGACCCAGTACTTC. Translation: CASSLLGGETQYF.

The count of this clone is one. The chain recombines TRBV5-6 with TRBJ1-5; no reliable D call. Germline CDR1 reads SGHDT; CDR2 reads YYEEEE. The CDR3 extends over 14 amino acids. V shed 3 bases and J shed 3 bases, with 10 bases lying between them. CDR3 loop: CASSSGVFNQPQHF. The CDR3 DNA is TGTGCCAGCAGCTCCGGGGTCTTCAATCAGCCCCAGCATTTT.

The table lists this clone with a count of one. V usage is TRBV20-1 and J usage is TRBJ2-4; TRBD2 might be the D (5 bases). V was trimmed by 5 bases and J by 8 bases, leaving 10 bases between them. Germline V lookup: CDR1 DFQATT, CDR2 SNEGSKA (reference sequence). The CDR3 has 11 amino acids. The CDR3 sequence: CSAPRRDIQYF. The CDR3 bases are TGCAGTGCTCCACGGCGGGACATTCAGTACTTC.

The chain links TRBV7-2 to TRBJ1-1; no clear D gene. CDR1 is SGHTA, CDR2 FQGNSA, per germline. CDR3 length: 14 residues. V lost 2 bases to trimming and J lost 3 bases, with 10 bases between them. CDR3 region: CASSLIWGDTEAFF. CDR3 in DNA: TGTGCCAGCAGCTTAATTTGGGGAGACACTGAAGCTTTCTTT.

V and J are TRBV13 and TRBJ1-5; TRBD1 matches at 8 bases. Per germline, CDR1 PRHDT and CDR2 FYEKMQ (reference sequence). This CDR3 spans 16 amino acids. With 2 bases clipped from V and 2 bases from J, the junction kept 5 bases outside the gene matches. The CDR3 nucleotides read TGTGCCAGCAGCTTATGTGAGACAGGGGGCAATCAGCCCCAGCATTTT. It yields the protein CASSLCETGGNQPQHF.

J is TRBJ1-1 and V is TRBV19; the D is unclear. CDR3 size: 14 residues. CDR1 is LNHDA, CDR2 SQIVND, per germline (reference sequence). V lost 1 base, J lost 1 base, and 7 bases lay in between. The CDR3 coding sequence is TGTGCCAGTAGTATAGCTGGGGAGAACACTGAAGCTTTCTTT. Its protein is CASSIAGENTEAFF.

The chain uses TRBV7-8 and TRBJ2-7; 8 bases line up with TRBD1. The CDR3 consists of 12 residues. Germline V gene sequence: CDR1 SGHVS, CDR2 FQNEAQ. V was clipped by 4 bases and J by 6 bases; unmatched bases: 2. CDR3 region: CASSWTGPEQYF. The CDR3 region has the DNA TGTGCCAGCAGCTGGACAGGGCCCGAGCAGTACTTC. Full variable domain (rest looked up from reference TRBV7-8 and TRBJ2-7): GAGVSQSPRYKVAKRGQDVALRCDPISGHVSLFWYQQALGQGPEFLTYFQNEAQLDKSGLPSDRFFAERPEGSVSTLKIQRTQQEDSAVYLCASSWTGPEQYFGPGTRLTVT.

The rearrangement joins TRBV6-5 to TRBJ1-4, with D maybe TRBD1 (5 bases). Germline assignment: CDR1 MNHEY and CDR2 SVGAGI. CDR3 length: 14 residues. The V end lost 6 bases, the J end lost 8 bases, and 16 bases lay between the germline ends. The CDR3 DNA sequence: TGTGCCAGCAGCGATGGGGGGAGAGGCGAAAAACTGTTTTTT. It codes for CASSDGGRGEKLFF.

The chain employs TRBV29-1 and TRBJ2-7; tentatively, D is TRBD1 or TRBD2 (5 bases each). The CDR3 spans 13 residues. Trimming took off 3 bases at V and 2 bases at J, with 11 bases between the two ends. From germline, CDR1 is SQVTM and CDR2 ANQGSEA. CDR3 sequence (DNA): TGCAGCGTTGACATTGGGGGTACCTACGAGCAGTACTTC. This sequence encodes CSVDIGGTYEQYF.

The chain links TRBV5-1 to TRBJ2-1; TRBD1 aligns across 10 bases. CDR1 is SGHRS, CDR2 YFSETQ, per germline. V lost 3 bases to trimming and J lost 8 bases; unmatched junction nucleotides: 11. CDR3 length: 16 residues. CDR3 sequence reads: CASSSRQGARWDEQFF. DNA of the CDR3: TGCGCCAGCAGCTCCCGACAGGGGGCACGGTGGGATGAGCAGTTCTTC.

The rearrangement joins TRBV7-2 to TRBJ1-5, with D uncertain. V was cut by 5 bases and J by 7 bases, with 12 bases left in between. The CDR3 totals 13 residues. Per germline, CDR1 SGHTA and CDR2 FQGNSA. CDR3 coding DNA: TGTGCCAGCAGCATTTGGGGAAGCCAGCCCCAGCATTTT. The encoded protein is CASSIWGSQPQHF. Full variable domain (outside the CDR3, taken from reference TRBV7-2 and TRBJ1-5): GAGVSQSPSNKVTEKGKDVELRCDPISGHTALYWYRQSLGQGLEFLIYFQGNSAPDKSGLPSDRFSAERTGGSVSTLTIQRTQQEDSAVYLCASSIWGSQPQHFGDGTRLSIL.

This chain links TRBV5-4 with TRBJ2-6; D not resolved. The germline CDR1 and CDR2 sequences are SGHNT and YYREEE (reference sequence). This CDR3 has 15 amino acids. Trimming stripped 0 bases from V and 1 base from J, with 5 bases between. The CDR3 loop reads CASSLAGSGANVLTF. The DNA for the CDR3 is TGTGCCAGCAGCTTGGCTGGGTCTGGGGCCAACGTCCTGACTTTC.